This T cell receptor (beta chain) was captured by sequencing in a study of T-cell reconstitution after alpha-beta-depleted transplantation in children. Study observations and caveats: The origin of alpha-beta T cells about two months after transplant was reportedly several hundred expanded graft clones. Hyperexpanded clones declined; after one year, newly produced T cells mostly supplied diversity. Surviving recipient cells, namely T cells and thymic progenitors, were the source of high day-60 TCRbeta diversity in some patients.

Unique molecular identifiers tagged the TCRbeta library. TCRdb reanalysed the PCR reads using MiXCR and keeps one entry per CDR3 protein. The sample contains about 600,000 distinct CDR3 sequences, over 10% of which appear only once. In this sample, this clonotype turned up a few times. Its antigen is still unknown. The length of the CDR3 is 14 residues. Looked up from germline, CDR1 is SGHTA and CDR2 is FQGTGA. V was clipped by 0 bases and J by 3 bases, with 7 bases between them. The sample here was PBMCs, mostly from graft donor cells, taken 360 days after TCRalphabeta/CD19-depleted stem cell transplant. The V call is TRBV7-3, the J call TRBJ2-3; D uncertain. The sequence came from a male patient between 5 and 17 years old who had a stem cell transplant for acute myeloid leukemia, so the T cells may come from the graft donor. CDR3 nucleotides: TGTGCCAGCAGCTTAACCTTTAGGACAGATACGCAGTATTTT. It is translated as CASSLTFRTDTQYF.